These T cell receptor beta chains were read from a single sample in a study of technical replicates of blood from several donors. The data were produced by immunoSEQ multiplex PCR, yet TCRdb's version contains in-frame clones alone and is incomplete. The sample carries about 90,000 clones, about 90% recorded once. Material: T cells isolated from PBMCs. All receptors come from a human donor in good health. CDR3s include the opening cysteine and the closing phenylalanine or tryptophan. D genes are given only for firm matches. Only part of the rows carry a size: once, few, many, or a class if the clone is expanded.

TRBJ1-4,TRBD1,NA,TRBV5-5,TGTGCCAGCAGCGCTAGGCGGACAGGGGGGAGTGAAAAACTGTTTTTT,CASSARRTGGSEKLFF
TRBJ1-3,NA,NA,TRBV5-1,TGCGCCAGCAGCTTGCGTCCCCAACAGAAGAACACCATATATTTT,CASSLRPQQKNTIYF
TRBJ1-1,NA,NA,TRBV7-3,TGTGCCAGCAGCGCAAACATGAACACTGAAGCTTTCTTT,CASSANMNTEAFF
TRBJ2-5,NA,NA,TRBV9,TGTGCCAGCAGCGTAGCGGGGGTGATCCAAGAGACCCAGTACTTC,CASSVAGVIQETQYF
TRBJ2-1,NA,NA,TRBV7-3,TGTGCCAGCAGCTTAAATTTCGCAGGGGACAATGAGCAGTTCTTC,CASSLNFAGDNEQFF
TRBJ2-1,TRBD2,NA,TRBV4-1,TGCGCCAGCAGCCACCCTACTAGCGGGACAAAAAATGAGCAGTTCTTC,CASSHPTSGTKNEQFF
TRBJ2-7,NA,NA,TRBV4-1,TGCGCCAGCAGCCGGCCCGCGGACGAGCAGTACTTC,CASSRPADEQYF
TRBJ2-7,TRBD2,NA,TRBV5-1,TGCGCCAGCAGCCCCGGGACTAGCGGGAGTCTGGACGAGCAGTACTTC,CASSPGTSGSLDEQYF
TRBJ2-7,TRBD1,NA,TRBV6-5,TGTGCCAGCAGTTACTCGGGGACAGGGATCAACGAGCAGTACTTC,CASSYSGTGINEQYF
TRBJ1-2,TRBD1,few,TRBV27,TGTGCCACCCCGTTTGGGGACAGTAACTATGGCTACACCTTC,CATPFGDSNYGYTF
TRBJ2-1,NA,NA,TRBV11-3,TGTGCCAGCAGCTTAGATGGCAGGTCCTACAATGAGCAGTTCTTC,CASSLDGRSYNEQFF
TRBJ2-3,NA,NA,TRBV28,TGTGCCAGCAGTTTAACACGCTTGCAGTATTTT,CASSLTRLQYF
TRBJ2-3,NA,NA,TRBV11-2,TGTGCCAGCAGCGGGAGCCGAACAGCAGATACGCAGTATTTT,CASSGSRTADTQYF
TRBJ2-7,TRBD1,NA,TRBV7-9,TGTGCCAGCAGCTCGGGGGACAGGGTTGGCGAGCAGTACTTC,CASSSGDRVGEQYF
TRBJ1-1,TRBD1,NA,TRBV2,TGTGCCAGCAGTGAAACAGGGGGGGGGACTGAAGCTTTCTTT,CASSETGGGTEAFF
TRBJ2-1,NA,NA,TRBV19,TGTGCCAGCCGGTCCGCCAGCGGTGAGAACGGGCAGTTCTTC,CASRSASGENGQFF
TRBJ1-4,TRBD1,NA,TRBV18,TGTGCCAGCTCACTGACAGGGGGCTTGGACGGAAATGAAAAACTGTTTTTT,CASSLTGGLDGNEKLFF
TRBJ2-7,NA,NA,TRBV7-6,TGTGCCAGCAGCTCGACGGGACAATTCGACGAGCAGTACTTC,CASSSTGQFDEQYF
TRBJ1-1,NA,NA,TRBV7-2,TGTGCCAGCAGCTTCAATACAGGATCCTTAGGTGGAGCTTTCTTT,CASSFNTGSLGGAFF
TRBJ2-3,TRBD2,NA,TRBV27,TGTGCCAGCAGCATGGGGGGGACAGATACGCAGTATTTT,CASSMGGTDTQYF
TRBJ2-5,NA,once,TRBV5-1,TGCGCCAGCAGCCCCGCGTCTAGCTACGAGACCCAGTACTTC,CASSPASSYETQYF
TRBJ1-5,TRBD1,NA,TRBV18,TGTGCCAGCTCTCGGGCAGGGGGCGGCAATCAGCCCCAGCATTTT,CASSRAGGGNQPQHF
TRBJ1-4,NA,NA,TRBV9,TGTGCCAGCAGCCCCGGGGGGAGGCCTAATGAAAAACTGTTTTTT,CASSPGGRPNEKLFF
TRBJ2-2,TRBD2,once,TRBV7-9,TGTGCCAGCAGCTTATCTAGCGGGACGAACACCGGGGAGCTGTTTTTT,CASSLSSGTNTGELFF
TRBJ2-5,NA,NA,TRBV11-1,TGTGCCAGCAGCTTAGCGGGAGGAAAAGAGACCCAGTACTTC,CASSLAGGKETQYF
TRBJ1-6,NA,NA,TRBV10-1,TGCGCCAGCAGTGAGTCGACAAATTCACCCCTCCACTTT,CASSESTNSPLHF
TRBJ2-3,TRBD2,NA,TRBV5-1,TGCGCCAGCAGCTTGAGTTACTTTAGCGGGCTGACAGATACGCAGTATTTT,CASSLSYFSGLTDTQYF
TRBJ2-7,TRBD1,NA,TRBV27,TGTGCCAGCAGTTACGATAACAGGGGGCTTCGCGAGCAGTACTTC,CASSYDNRGLREQYF
TRBJ2-4,TRBD2,once,TRBV5-1,TGCGCCAGCAGCTTGGGGCTAGCGGGAGGTAACATTCAGTACTTC,CASSLGLAGGNIQYF
TRBJ1-2,NA,NA,TRBV5-8,TGTGCCAGCAGTAAGGAACAGCTTAACTATGGCTACACCTTC,CASSKEQLNYGYTF
TRBJ1-1,NA,NA,TRBV10-1,TGCGCCAGCAGTGCAGGGGTGAGCACTGAAGCTTTCTTT,CASSAGVSTEAFF
TRBJ2-7,NA,NA,TRBV29-1,TGCAGCGTTGTTGGAGGATTCTCCTCCTACGAGCAGTACTTC,CSVVGGFSSYEQYF
TRBJ2-5,TRBD1,NA,TRBV18,TGTGCCAGCTCACCACCGTCACTACAGGGGGAGACCCAGTACTTC,CASSPPSLQGETQYF
TRBJ2-4,TRBD2,NA,TRBV2,TGTGCCACCCAGACTAGCCAAAACATTCAGTACTTC,CATQTSQNIQYF
TRBJ2-1,NA,NA,TRBV29-1,TGCAGCGCGGCGACTAGTAGTGGCAATGAGCAGTTCTTC,CSAATSSGNEQFF
TRBJ2-1,NA,NA,TRBV11-2,TGTGCCAGCAGCCCCTCCCCACTAGGATTTTACAATGAGCAGTTCTTC,CASSPSPLGFYNEQFF
TRBJ2-7,TRBD2,NA,TRBV28,TGTGCCACCATGACTAGCGGGTCTTACGAGCAGTACTTC,CATMTSGSYEQYF
TRBJ2-5,TRBD1,NA,TRBV18,TGTGCCAGCTCACCCTTGGGACAGGGGTACCAAGAGACCCAGTACTTC,CASSPLGQGYQETQYF
TRBJ2-2,NA,once,TRBV28,TGTGCCAGCAGCTTTAGTGGGAGCCGTGACGGGGAGCTGTTTTTT,CASSFSGSRDGELFF
TRBJ1-1,TRBD1,NA,TRBV4-2,TGTGCCAGCAGCACCCCAGGGGGTGTGTACACTGAAGCTTTCTTT,CASSTPGGVYTEAFF
TRBJ2-6,NA,NA,TRBV29-1,TGCAGCGTCAATACAGTCGGCTCTGGGGCCAACGTCCTGACTTTC,CSVNTVGSGANVLTF
TRBJ1-1,NA,NA,TRBV27,TGTGCCAGCAGTTTATCGGGGGAGGGGTACACTGAAGCTTTCTTT,CASSLSGEGYTEAFF